The T cell receptor (beta chain) under discussion was sequenced for a study of cytomegalovirus exposure and HLA in healthy donors. Study-wide findings and caveats: When presence/absence was analysed, sequencing depth was taken to be roughly uniform across donors.

With respect to this clone: Its antigen remains unidentified.

PCR primers comprised 60 Vbeta and 13 Jbeta primers. Some clones are missing from TCRdb's copy, which holds only in-frame ones; the method was immunoSEQ multiplex PCR. Of some 200,000 clones listed, over 60% are singletons. Per the germline V gene, CDR1 is SGHRS and CDR2 is YFSETQ. V gave up 5 bases and J gave up 2 bases, with 10 bases separating them. CDR3 length: 13 amino acids. The sequence derives from a man between 18 and 29 years old in good health and CMV-seronegative. The genes are TRBV5-1 and TRBJ2-5; D ambiguous. Sequenced input: PBMCs. The CDR3 sequence is CASRIAAQETQYF. In DNA form, the CDR3 reads TGCGCCAGCAGAATTGCGGCGCAAGAGACCCAGTACTTC.